This T cell receptor beta chain was sequenced in a study of beta chain features in type 1 diabetes. Whole-study findings and limits: PCR might favor shorter templates, but any such skew would affect patients and controls equally. When cDNA is sequenced, cells with high TCR expression could be over-represented. Across patients, naive, central memory and Treg TCRB repertoires exhibited apparently greater similarity than was observed across healthy donors.

The authors reverse transcribed all of the isolated RNA, so sequencing captured expressed TCRB transcripts. Produced via immunoSEQ multiplex PCR; TCRdb's table is partial and in-frame only. Of about 240,000 clones in the sample, about 30% were seen once. CDR3 size: 14 residues. Germline V gene data show CDR1 as SEHNR and CDR2 as FQNEAQ (reference sequence). V lost 8 bases and J 0 bases, leaving 14 bases between the germline ends. Each sorted fraction was over 95% pure. This clone was observed a few times. Its target is not known. The origin of this receptor is a man aged 25 to 45 in good health. The sequencing input was central memory CD4+ T cells from blood. This rearrangement joins TRBV7-9 to TRBJ2-7, with D possibly TRBD2 on 6 matching bases. CDR3 nucleotide sequence: TGTGCCAGCGCGTTCGGGGGTGCCTCCTACGAGCAGTACTTC. Its protein product is CASAFGGASYEQYF.